What follows are 27 T cell receptor beta chains derived from one specimen sequenced in a study of blood T cell repertoires in COVID-19 (dated by TCRdb to the early 2020s). Library preparation was by the immunoSEQ multiplex PCR assay. The immuneACCESS repertoire file appears here via TCRdb, limited to in-frame rearrangements. These files lack a portion of the clones; in checked studies, under half of the deficit traces to unresolved V genes, and the cause of the others is not known. The sample data list 40,000 to 55,000 clones, and about nine tenths of these were observed just once. The ten largest clones represent less than 20% of the sample. The sample was peripheral blood. Source of these receptors: a man between 70 and 80 years old with active COVID-19.

The rearrangement links TRBV7-2 to TRBJ2-3; D is perhaps TRBD2 (7 bases). Germline-derived CDR1 and CDR2 are SGHTA and FQGNSA. This CDR3 comprises 16 residues. V was clipped by 2 bases and J by 6 bases, with 18 bases between them. The CDR3 reads CASSLNRGAAVDTQYF. DNA for the CDR3: TGTGCCAGCAGCTTAAATCGGGGGGCCGCCGTCGATACGCAGTATTTT. Together with reference TRBV7-2 and TRBJ2-3, the CDR3 gives the full variable domain: GAGVSQSPSNKVTEKGKDVELRCDPISGHTALYWYRQSLGQGLEFLIYFQGNSAPDKSGLPSDRFSAERTGGSVSTLTIQRTQQEDSAVYLCASSLNRGAAVDTQYFGPGTRLTVL.

This rearrangement joins TRBV5-5 to TRBJ2-1, with a weak D call TRBD2 (5 bases). V dropped 0 bases and J dropped 5 bases, with 9 bases sitting between them. The germline V gene has CDR1 SGHKS and CDR2 YYEKEE (reference sequence). This CDR3 spans 14 amino acids. DNA of the CDR3: TGTGCCAGCAGCTTGGACGGGGTAAACAATGAGCAGTTCTTC. This sequence encodes CASSLDGVNNEQFF. The full variable domain, with the rest looked up from reference TRBV5-5 and TRBJ2-1, is DAGVTQSPTHLIKTRGQQVTLRCSPISGHKSVSWYQQVLGQGPQFIFQYYEKEERGRGNFPDRFSARQFPNYSSELNVNALLLGDSALYLCASSLDGVNNEQFFGPGTRLTVL.

The genes are TRBV19 and TRBJ1-2, with TRBD1 identical over 8 bases. CDR3 length: 16 residues. J gave up 8 bases and V 5 bases, and 16 bases lay outside the gene matches. From germline, CDR1 is LNHDA and CDR2 SQIVND (reference sequence). The CDR3 sequence: CASSEGPFRQGRGYTF. The CDR3 DNA reads as TGTGCCAGTAGTGAGGGCCCTTTTCGACAGGGGAGAGGCTACACCTTC.

V usage is TRBV18 and J usage is TRBJ1-1; 10 bases fit TRBD1. The CDR3 sequence is 13 residues long. Germline CDR1 reads KGHSH; CDR2 reads LQKENI. The V and J ends lost 5 bases and 5 bases, in that order; junction bases with no gene match: 2. The CDR3 region is CASSEGQGTEAFF. CDR3 bases: TGTGCCAGCTCAGAGGGACAGGGGACTGAAGCTTTCTTT.

This clone was picked up one time. This sequence joins TRBV12-3 or TRBV12-4 and TRBJ1-2; possible D gene TRBD1, 5 bases. V lost 6 bases, J lost 2 bases, and 10 bases lay in between. CDR3 size: 13 residues. Written as DNA, the CDR3 is TGTGCCAGCAGACCCGACAGCAACTATGGCTACACCTTC. This codes for CASRPDSNYGYTF.

As to this clone: One end of the junction varies from germline; a read error may be responsible. The V and J genes are TRBV6-1 and TRBJ2-4; a possible D gene is TRBD1 (5 bases). The germline V gene has CDR1 MNHNS and CDR2 SASEGT. The length of the CDR3 is 15 residues. The CDR3 DNA follows: TGTGCCAGCAGTGAATTACAGGTAGCCAAAAACATTCGGTACTTC. This translates into CASSELQVAKNIRYF.

The chain uses TRBV6-5 and TRBJ2-2; TRBD1 matches 7 bases. Germline CDR1 and CDR2: MNHEY and SVGAGI. Trimming at V came to 8 bases and at J to 7 bases, leaving 13 bases not matched to a gene. The CDR3 has 15 amino acids. This CDR3 reads CASGTLGGAGGELFF. The CDR3 DNA sequence: TGTGCCAGCGGAACACTAGGGGGCGCGGGCGGGGAGCTGTTTTTT.

The V and J genes are TRBV7-8 and TRBJ2-2; either TRBD1 or TRBD2 may supply D (5 bases each). CDR3 size: 15 residues. Germline loops: CDR1 SGHVS, CDR2 FQNEAQ. V lost 5 bases to trimming and J lost 13 bases, with 23 bases between them. CDR3 residues: CASSLGTSADRGLFF. In nucleotides, the CDR3 is TGTGCCAGCAGCCTAGGGACGTCCGCGGATAGGGGGCTGTTTTTT.

V is TRBV5-6 and J is TRBJ1-5, with D perhaps TRBD1 (5 bases). Trimming removed 3 bases at V and 0 bases at J, with 13 bases between. In germline, CDR1 is SGHDT, CDR2 YYEEEE. This CDR3 comprises 16 residues. The CDR3, as DNA: TGTGCCAGCAGCTCCATGGCGGGGGATAGCAATCAGCCCCAGCATTTT. Protein product: CASSSMAGDSNQPQHF.

CDR3 region: CASSLSTGELFF. CDR3 sequence (DNA): TGTGCCAGCAGCTTGAGCACCGGGGAGCTGTTTTTT. This chain connects TRBV9 to TRBJ2-2, with D uncertain. The CDR3 runs 12 residues. The V and J ends lost 4 bases and 4 bases respectively, with 5 bases between them. Looked up from germline, CDR1 is SGDLS and CDR2 is YYNGEE.

This sequence joins TRBV7-3 and TRBJ2-2; TRBD2 matches 8 bases. Germline V gives CDR1 SGHTA, CDR2 FQGTGA. After removal of 5 bases from V and 3 bases from J, the junction contained 5 bases not matched to a gene. The CDR3 totals 15 residues. The CDR3 is CASSGRGVDTGELFF. The CDR3 DNA reads as TGTGCCAGCAGCGGGCGGGGGGTCGACACCGGGGAGCTGTTTTTT.

This chain links TRBV3-1 (or the pseudogene TRBV3-2) with TRBJ1-5; 9 bases match TRBD1. The CDR3 length is 13 residues. V was pared by 6 bases and J by 6 bases, with 3 bases of the junction left unmatched. Germline CDR1 is LGHDT and CDR2 is YNNKEL (reference sequence). CDR3 loop: CASRGTGTQPQHF. DNA for the CDR3: TGTGCCAGCAGGGGGACAGGGACTCAGCCCCAGCATTTT.

The CDR3 sequence: CASSTTGTSEAFF. CDR3 DNA: TGTGCCAGCTCTACCACCGGGACATCTGAAGCTTTCTTT. The chain couples TRBV2 to TRBJ1-1; tentatively, D is TRBD1 (6 bases). V dropped 8 bases and J dropped 6 bases, with 16 bases sitting between them. From germline, CDR1 is SNHLY and CDR2 FYNNEI. The CDR3 runs 13 residues.

This chain joins TRBV7-2 and TRBJ2-7; 7 bases are a match to TRBD1. Looked up from germline, CDR1 is SGHTA and CDR2 is FQGNSA. V shed 5 bases and J 4 bases; nucleotides not matched to a gene: 14. The CDR3 loop spans 16 amino acids. CDR3 DNA: TGTGCCAGCAGCGAACACAGGGGCCCGCGGTTATACGAGCAGTACTTC. Protein: CASSEHRGPRLYEQYF.

The V gene is TRBV7-9, the J gene TRBJ2-2; TRBD1 agrees at 7 bases. The CDR3 has 13 residues. The germline CDR1 and CDR2 sequences are SEHNR and FQNEAQ (reference sequence). V gave up 5 bases and J gave up 8 bases; unmatched junction bases: 5. The CDR3 region is CASSMTGPGELFF. The CDR3 region has the DNA TGTGCCAGCAGCATGACAGGGCCGGGGGAGCTGTTTTTT.

The rearrangement joins TRBV18 to TRBJ1-1, with TRBD1 matching over 11 bases. Germline CDR1 reads KGHSH; CDR2 reads LQKENI. The V segment lost 5 bases and the J segment 5 bases; nucleotides outside the gene matches: 7. The CDR3 totals 15 residues. The CDR3 reads CASSWTGGGSTEAFF. CDR3 nucleotide sequence: TGTGCCAGCTCATGGACAGGGGGCGGGTCGACTGAAGCTTTCTTT.

CDR3 DNA: TGTGCCAGCAGTCAAAGGGCAGGGCCCACCGGGGAGCTGTTTTTT. It specifies CASSQRAGPTGELFF. The V call is TRBV5-5, the J call TRBJ2-2, with D tentatively TRBD1 (5 bases). Germline V CDR1 and CDR2: SGHKS, YYEKEE (reference sequence). CDR3 length: 15 amino acids. The ends were cut back, 5 bases at V and 4 bases at J, with 15 bases in the middle.

V gene TRBV7-6 combines with J gene TRBJ2-5; 10 bases fit TRBD2. Germline CDR1 reads SGHVS; CDR2 reads FNYEAQ. CDR3 size: 17 residues. V lost 1 base and J lost 3; bases outside the gene matches: 8. CDR3 sequence (DNA): TGTGCCAGCAGCTTAGGGTTAGCGGGGGGAGTGGAAGAGACCCAGTACTTC. As protein: CASSLGLAGGVEETQYF.

Comments on this clone: The DNA is omitted, as the CDR3 cannot be located on it reliably, and the CDR3 follows TCRdb's listing. The chain links TRBV5-1 to TRBJ1-1; the table's D call, TRBD1, has no DNA check behind it. Germline V gives CDR1 SGHRS, CDR2 YFSETQ. The CDR3 length equals 12 residues, ends included. The CDR3 loop reads CASSFGQGNVFF.

The chain is built from TRBV6-5 and TRBJ1-2, with TRBD1 matching 8 bases. Trimming took 0 bases from V and 2 from J; bases not matched to a gene: 2. This CDR3 is 15 amino acids long. Germline lookup yields CDR1 MNHEY and CDR2 SVGAGI. The CDR3 nucleotides are TGTGCCAGCAGTTACTCAAGGACAGGGAACTATGGCTACACCTTC. Protein sequence: CASSYSRTGNYGYTF.

The chain is built from TRBV7-6 and TRBJ1-5; the D gene is possibly TRBD1 (6 bases). Deletions cut 5 bases from V and 3 bases from J, with 14 bases between. CDR1 is SGHVS and CDR2 is FNYEAQ in the germline V gene. CDR3 length: 15 residues. The CDR3 reads CASSPQGRDNQPQHF. CDR3 bases: TGTGCCAGCAGCCCACAGGGACGGGACAATCAGCCCCAGCATTTT.

The rearrangement links TRBV3-1 (or the pseudogene TRBV3-2) to TRBJ2-2; D uncertain. V lost 6 bases and J lost 1, with 6 bases in between. Germline V gene data show CDR1 as LGHDT and CDR2 as YNNKEL (reference sequence). The CDR3 contains 13 residues. DNA for the CDR3: TGTGCCAGCAGGCCGGGGAACACCGGGGAGCTGTTTTTT. Its protein product is CASRPGNTGELFF.

V and J are TRBV18 and TRBJ2-7, with 8 bases matching TRBD1. V shed 3 bases, J shed 7 bases, and the junction held 14 bases outside the gene matches. The CDR3 sequence is 16 residues long. Germline loops: CDR1 KGHSH, CDR2 LQKENI. CDR3 nucleotides: TGTGCCAGCTCACCCCCCGGACAGGGCTTCCTCCGAGAGCAGTACTTC. This encodes CASSPPGQGFLREQYF.

This clone has a single count. The chain is built from TRBV9 and TRBJ1-1; possibly TRBD1 for D (6 bases). Germline V lookup: CDR1 SGDLS, CDR2 YYNGEE. The CDR3 spans 14 residues. Trimming stripped 3 bases from V and 1 base from J, with 10 bases between. In DNA, the CDR3 is TGTGCCAGCAGCGCCTTACAGGGGAACACTGAAGCTTTCTTT. This codes for CASSALQGNTEAFF.

CDR3 in amino acids: CASSYSGGYFYNEQFF. The CDR3 DNA reads as TGTGCCAGCAGTTACTCCGGGGGGTATTTCTACAATGAGCAGTTCTTC. The gene calls are TRBV6-5 and TRBJ2-1, with TRBD2 matching 7 bases. The CDR3 totals 16 residues. With 0 bases clipped from V and 3 bases from J, the junction kept 5 bases outside the gene matches. Germline lookup yields CDR1 MNHEY and CDR2 SVGAGI.

This chain links TRBV18 with TRBJ2-3; the match to TRBD2 covers 8 bases. This CDR3 has 16 residues. Looked up from germline, CDR1 is KGHSH and CDR2 is LQKENI. J lost 0 bases, V lost 5 bases, and 7 bases had no gene match. This CDR3 reads CASSLIAGPSTDTQYF. The CDR3 DNA reads TGTGCCAGCTCATTGATAGCGGGGCCTAGCACAGATACGCAGTATTTT.

For this clone: Sequence at one end of the junction differs from germline and may be a read error. The chain links TRBV6-5 to TRBJ2-1; 7 bases match TRBD1. CDR1 is MNHEY, CDR2 SVGAGI, per germline. This CDR3 comprises 15 residues. In DNA, the CDR3 is TGTGCCAGCATGGGACAGACCAAATCCTTCAATGAGCAGTTCTTC. Translation gives CASMGQTKSFNEQFF.